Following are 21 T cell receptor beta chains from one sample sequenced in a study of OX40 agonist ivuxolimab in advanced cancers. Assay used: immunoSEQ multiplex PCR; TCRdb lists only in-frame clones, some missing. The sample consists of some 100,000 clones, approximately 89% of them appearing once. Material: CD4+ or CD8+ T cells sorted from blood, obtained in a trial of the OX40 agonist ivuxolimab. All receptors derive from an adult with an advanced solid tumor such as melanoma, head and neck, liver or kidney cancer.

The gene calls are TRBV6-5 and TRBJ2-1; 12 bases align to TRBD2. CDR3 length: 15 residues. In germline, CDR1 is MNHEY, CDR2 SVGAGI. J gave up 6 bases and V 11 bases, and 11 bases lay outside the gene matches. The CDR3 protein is CAARELAGGVNEQFF. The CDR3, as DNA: TGTGCCGCCCGAGAACTAGCGGGAGGAGTCAATGAGCAGTTCTTC.

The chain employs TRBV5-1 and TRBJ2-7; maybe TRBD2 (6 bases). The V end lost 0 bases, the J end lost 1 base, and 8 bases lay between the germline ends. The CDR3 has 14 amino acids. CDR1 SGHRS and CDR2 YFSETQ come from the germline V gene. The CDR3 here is CASSLAGASYEQYF. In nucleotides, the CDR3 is TGCGCCAGCAGCTTGGCGGGAGCATCCTACGAGCAGTACTTC.

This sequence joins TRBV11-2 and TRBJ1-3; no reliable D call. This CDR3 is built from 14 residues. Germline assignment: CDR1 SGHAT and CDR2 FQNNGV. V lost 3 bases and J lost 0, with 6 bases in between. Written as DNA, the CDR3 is TGTGCCAGCAGCTTTCTCAACTCTGGAAACACCATATATTTT. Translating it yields CASSFLNSGNTIYF. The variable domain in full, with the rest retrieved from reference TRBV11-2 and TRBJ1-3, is EAGVAQSPRYKIIEKRQSVAFWCNPISGHATLYWYQQILGQGPKLLIQFQNNGVVDDSQLPKDRFSAERLKGVDSTLKIQPAKLEDSAVYLCASSFLNSGNTIYFGEGSWLTVV.

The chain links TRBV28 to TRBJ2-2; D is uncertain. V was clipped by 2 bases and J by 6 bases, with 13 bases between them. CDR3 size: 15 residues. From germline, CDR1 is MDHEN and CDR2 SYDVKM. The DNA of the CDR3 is TGTGCCAGCAGTTTAGGGGAAACGGTCGCCGGGGAGCTGTTTTTT. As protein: CASSLGETVAGELFF.

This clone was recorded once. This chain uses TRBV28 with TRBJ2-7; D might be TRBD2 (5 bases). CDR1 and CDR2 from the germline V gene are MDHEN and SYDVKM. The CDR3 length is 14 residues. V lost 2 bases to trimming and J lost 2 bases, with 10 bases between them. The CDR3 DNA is TGTGCCAGCAGTTTAGCGGGCCTGACCTACGAGCAGTACTTC. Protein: CASSLAGLTYEQYF.

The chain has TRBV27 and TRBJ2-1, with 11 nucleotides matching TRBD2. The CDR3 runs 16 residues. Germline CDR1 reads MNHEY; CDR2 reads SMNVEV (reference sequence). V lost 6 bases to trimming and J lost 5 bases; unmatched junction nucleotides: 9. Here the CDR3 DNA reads TGTGCCAGCAGCCGCCCCGGACTAGCGGGCCACAATGAGCAGTTCTTC. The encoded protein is CASSRPGLAGHNEQFF.

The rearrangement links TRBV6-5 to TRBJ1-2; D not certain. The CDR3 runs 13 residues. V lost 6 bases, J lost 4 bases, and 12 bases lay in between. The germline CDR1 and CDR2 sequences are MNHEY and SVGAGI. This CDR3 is CASRFQEGYGYTF. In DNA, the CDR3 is TGTGCCAGCAGATTTCAGGAGGGCTATGGCTACACCTTC.

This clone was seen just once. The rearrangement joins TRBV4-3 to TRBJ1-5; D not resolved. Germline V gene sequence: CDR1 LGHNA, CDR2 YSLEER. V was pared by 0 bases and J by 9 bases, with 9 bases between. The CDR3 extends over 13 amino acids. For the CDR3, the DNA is TGCGCCAGCAGCCAAGATCTCCAGAGGCCCCAGCATTTT. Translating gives CASSQDLQRPQHF.

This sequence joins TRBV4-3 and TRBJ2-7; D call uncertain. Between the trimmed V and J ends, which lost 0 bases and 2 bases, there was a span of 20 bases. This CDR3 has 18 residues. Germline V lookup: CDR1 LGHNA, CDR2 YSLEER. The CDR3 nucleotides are TGCGCCAGCAGCCAAGATTTCCCCTACCAAGGCTCGACCTACGAGCAGTACTTC. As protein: CASSQDFPYQGSTYEQYF.

The CDR3 protein is CASSRFYRTGDLSSDGNTIYF. The CDR3 DNA follows: TGCGCCAGCAGCCGATTTTATCGGACAGGGGATCTTAGCTCTGATGGAAACACCATATATTTT. The chain carries TRBV4-3 and TRBJ1-3; 9 nucleotides line up with TRBD1. Looked up from germline, CDR1 is LGHNA and CDR2 is YSLEER. The CDR3 spans 21 residues. V lost 4 bases, J lost 3 bases, and 22 bases stayed unmatched.

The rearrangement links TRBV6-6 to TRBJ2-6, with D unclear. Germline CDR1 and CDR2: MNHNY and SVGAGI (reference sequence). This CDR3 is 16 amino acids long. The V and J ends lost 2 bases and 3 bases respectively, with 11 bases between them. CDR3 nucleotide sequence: TGTGCCAGCAGTTACGGGGTCCACTATGGGGCCAACGTCCTGACTTTC. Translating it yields CASSYGVHYGANVLTF.

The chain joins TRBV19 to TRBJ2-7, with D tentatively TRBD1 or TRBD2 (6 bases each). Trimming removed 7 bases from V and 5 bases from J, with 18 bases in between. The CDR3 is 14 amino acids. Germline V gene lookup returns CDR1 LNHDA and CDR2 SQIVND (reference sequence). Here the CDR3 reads CASTKTGWGDEQYF. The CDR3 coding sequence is TGTGCCAGTACTAAAACAGGGTGGGGGGACGAGCAGTACTTC. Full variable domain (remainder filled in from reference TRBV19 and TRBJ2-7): DGGITQSPKYLFRKEGQNVTLSCEQNLNHDAMYWYRQDPGQGLRLIYYSQIVNDFQKGDIAEGYSVSREKKESFPLTVTSAQKNPTAFYLCASTKTGWGDEQYFGPGTRLTVT.

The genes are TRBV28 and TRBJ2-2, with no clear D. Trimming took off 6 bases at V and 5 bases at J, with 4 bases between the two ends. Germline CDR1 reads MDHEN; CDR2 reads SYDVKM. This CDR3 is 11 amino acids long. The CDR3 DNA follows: TGTGCCAGCAGAACAACCGGGGAGCTGTTTTTT. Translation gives CASRTTGELFF.

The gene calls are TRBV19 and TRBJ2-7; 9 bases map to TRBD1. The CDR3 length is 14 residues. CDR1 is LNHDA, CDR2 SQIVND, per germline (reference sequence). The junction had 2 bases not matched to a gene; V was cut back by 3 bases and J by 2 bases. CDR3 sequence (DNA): TGTGCCAGTAGTATGACAGGGGGGACCTACGAGCAGTACTTC. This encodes CASSMTGGTYEQYF.

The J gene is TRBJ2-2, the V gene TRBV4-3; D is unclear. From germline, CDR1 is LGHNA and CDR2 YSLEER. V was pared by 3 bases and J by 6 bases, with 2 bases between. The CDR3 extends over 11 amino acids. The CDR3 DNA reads TGCGCCAGCAGCCATGCCGGGGAGCTGTTTTTT. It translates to CASSHAGELFF.

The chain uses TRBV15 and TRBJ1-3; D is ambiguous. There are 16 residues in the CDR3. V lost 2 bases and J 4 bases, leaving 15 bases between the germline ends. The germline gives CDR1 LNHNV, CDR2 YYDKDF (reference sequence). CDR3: CATSRSRGAAGNTIYF. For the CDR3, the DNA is TGTGCCACCAGCAGAAGTCGGGGAGCTGCAGGAAACACCATATATTTT.

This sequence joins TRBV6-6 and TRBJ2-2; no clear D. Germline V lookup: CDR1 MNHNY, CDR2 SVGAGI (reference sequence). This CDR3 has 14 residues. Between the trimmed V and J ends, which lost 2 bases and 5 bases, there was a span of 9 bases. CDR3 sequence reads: CASSYESFTGELFF. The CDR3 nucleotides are TGTGCCAGCAGTTACGAGAGTTTTACCGGGGAGCTGTTTTTT.

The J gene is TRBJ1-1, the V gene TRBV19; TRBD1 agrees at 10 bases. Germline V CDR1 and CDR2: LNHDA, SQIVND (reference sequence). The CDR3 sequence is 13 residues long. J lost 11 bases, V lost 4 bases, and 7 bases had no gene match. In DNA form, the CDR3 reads TGTGCCAGTAGTACGACAGGGGGCGGGTATGCTTTCTTT. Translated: CASSTTGGGYAFF.

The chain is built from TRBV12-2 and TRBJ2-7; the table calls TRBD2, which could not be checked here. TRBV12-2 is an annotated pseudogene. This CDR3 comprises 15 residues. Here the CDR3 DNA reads TGTGCAAGTCCGCCGGGGGACTGCTTCTCCTACGAGCAGTACTTC. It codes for CASPPGDCFSYEQYF.

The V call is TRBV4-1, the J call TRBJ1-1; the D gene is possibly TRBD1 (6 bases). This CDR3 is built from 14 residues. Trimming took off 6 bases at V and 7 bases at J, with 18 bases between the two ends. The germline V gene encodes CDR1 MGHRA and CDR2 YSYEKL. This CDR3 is CASSLLAGGFEAFF. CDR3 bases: TGCGCCAGCAGTCTACTTGCGGGGGGCTTTGAAGCTTTCTTT.

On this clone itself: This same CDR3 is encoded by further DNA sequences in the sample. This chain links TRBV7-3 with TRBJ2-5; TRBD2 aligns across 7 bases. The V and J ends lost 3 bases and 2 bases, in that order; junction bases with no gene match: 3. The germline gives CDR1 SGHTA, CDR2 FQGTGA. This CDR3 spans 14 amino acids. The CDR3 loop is CASSLGGYQETQYF. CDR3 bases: TGTGCCAGCAGCTTGGGGGGGTATCAAGAGACCCAGTACTTC.